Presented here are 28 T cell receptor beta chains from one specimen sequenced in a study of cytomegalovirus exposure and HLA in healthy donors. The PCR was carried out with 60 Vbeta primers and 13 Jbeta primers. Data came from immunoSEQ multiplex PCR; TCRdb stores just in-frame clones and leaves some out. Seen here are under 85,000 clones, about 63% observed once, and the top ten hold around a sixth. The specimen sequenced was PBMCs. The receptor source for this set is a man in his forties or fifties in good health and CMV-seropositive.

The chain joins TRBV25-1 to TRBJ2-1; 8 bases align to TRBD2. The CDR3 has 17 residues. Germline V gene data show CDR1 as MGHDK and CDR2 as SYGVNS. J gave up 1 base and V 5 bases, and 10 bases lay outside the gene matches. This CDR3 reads CASSPPREGGSYNEQFF. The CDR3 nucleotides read TGTGCCAGCAGTCCCCCCCGGGAGGGAGGGTCCTACAATGAGCAGTTCTTC. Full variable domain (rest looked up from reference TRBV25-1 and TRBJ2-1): EADIYQTPRYLVIGTGKKITLECSQTMGHDKMYWYQQDPGMELHLIHYSYGVNSTEKGDLSSESTVSRIRTEHFPLTLESARPSHTSQYLCASSPPREGGSYNEQFFGPGTRLTVL.

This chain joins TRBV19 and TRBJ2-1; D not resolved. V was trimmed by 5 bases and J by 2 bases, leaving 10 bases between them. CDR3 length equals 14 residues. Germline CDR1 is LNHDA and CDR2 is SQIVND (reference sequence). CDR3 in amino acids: CASSVTATYNEQFF. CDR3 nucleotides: TGTGCCAGTAGTGTTACCGCGACCTACAATGAGCAGTTCTTC.

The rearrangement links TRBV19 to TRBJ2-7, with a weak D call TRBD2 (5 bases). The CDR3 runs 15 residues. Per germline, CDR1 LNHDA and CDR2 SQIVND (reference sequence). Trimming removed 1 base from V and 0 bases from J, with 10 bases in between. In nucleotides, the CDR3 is TGTGCCAGTAGTATAGCGGGGAAAAGCTCCTACGAGCAGTACTTC. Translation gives CASSIAGKSSYEQYF. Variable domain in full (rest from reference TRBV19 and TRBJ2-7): DGGITQSPKYLFRKEGQNVTLSCEQNLNHDAMYWYRQDPGQGLRLIYYSQIVNDFQKGDIAEGYSVSREKKESFPLTVTSAQKNPTAFYLCASSIAGKSSYEQYFGPGTRLTVT.

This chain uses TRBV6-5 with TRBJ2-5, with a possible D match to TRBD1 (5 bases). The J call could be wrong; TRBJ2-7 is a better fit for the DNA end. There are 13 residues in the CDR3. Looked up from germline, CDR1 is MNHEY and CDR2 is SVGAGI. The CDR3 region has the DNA TGTGCCAGCAGTTACGACAGAAACTACGAGCAGTACTTC. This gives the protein CASSYDRNYEQYF.

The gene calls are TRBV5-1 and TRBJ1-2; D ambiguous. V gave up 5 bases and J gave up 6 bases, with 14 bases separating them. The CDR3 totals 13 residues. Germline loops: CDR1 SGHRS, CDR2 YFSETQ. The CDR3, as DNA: TGCGCCAGCAGGGAGGCCGAGATCCATGGCTACACCTTC. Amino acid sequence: CASREAEIHGYTF.

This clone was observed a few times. CDR3 in amino acids: CASSPPSGTGSYNEQFF. The CDR3 coding sequence is TGTGCCAGCAGTCCACCTTCCGGGACAGGGTCCTACAATGAGCAGTTCTTC. V is TRBV27 and J is TRBJ2-1; 9 bases map to TRBD1. Germline V gives CDR1 MNHEY, CDR2 SMNVEV (reference sequence). CDR3 length: 17 amino acids. J gave up 1 base and V 5 bases, and 9 bases lay outside the gene matches.

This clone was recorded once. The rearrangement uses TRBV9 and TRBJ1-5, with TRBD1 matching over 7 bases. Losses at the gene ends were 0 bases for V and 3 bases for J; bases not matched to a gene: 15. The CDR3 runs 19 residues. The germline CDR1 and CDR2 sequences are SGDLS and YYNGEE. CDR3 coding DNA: TGTGCCAGCAGCGTAGTAGCTCTTAAACAGGGGAACAACAATCAGCCCCAGCATTTT. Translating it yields CASSVVALKQGNNNQPQHF.

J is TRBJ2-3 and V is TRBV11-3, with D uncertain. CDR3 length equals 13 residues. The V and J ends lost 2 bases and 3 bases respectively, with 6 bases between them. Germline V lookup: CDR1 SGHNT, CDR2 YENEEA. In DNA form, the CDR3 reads TGTGCCAGCAGCTTATACATAACAGATACGCAGTATTTT. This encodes CASSLYITDTQYF.

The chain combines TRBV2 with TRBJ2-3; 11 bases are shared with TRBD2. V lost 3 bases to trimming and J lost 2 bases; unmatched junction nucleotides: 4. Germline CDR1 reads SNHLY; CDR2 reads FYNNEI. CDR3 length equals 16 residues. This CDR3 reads CASSDGLAGLTDTQYF. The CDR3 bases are TGTGCCAGCAGTGACGGACTAGCGGGCCTCACAGATACGCAGTATTTT.

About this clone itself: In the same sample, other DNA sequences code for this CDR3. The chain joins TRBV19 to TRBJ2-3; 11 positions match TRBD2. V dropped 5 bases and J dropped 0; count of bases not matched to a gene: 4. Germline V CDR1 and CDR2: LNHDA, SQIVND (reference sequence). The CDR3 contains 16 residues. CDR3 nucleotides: TGTGCCAGTAGTTCAGGGACTAGCGGAAGCACAGATACGCAGTATTTT. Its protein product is CASSSGTSGSTDTQYF.

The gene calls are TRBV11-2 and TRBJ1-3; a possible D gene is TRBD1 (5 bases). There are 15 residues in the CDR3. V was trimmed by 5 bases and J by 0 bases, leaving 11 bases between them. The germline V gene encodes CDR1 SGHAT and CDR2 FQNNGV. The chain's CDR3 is CASSQQVNSGNTIYF. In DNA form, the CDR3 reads TGTGCCAGCAGCCAACAGGTGAACTCTGGAAACACCATATATTTT.

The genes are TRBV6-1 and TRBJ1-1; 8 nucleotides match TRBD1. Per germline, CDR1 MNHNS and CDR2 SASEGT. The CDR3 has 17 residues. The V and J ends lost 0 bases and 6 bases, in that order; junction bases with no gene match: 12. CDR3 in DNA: TGTGCCAGCAGTGAAGCGCTTCCGGACAGGGCAAGGTCTGAAGCTTTCTTT. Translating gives CASSEALPDRARSEAFF.

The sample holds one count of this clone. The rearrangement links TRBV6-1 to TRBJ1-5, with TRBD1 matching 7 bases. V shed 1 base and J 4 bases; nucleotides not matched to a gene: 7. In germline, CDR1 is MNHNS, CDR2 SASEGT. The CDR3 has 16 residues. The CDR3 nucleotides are TGTGCCAGCAGTGAAGATTGGACAGGCCTTAATCAGCCCCAGCATTTT. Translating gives CASSEDWTGLNQPQHF.

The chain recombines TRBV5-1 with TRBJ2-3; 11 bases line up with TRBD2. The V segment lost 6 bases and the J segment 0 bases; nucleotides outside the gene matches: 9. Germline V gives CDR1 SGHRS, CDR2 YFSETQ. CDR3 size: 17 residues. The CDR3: CASTQTSGTQSTDTQYF. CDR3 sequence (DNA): TGCGCCAGCACTCAGACTAGCGGGACCCAGAGCACAGATACGCAGTATTTT.

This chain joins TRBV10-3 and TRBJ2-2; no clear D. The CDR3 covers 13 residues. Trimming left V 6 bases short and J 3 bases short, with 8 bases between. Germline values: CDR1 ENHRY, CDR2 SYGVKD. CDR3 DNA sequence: TGTGCCATCAGGCCCCAGGACACCGGGGAGCTGTTTTTT. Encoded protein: CAIRPQDTGELFF.

CDR3 protein: CASSYTFRQAYEQYF. CDR3 in DNA: TGTGCCAGCAGTTACACTTTCCGACAAGCCTACGAGCAGTACTTC. The V call is TRBV6-5, the J call TRBJ2-7, with D hard to call. This CDR3 is built from 15 residues. CDR1 MNHEY and CDR2 SVGAGI come from the germline V gene. V was pared by 2 bases and J by 2 bases, with 13 bases between.

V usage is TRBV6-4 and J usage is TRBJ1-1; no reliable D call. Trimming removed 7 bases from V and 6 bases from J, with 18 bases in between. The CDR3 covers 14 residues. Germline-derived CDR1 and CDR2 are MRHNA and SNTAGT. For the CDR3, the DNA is TGTGCCAGCAAAGAATCGCGCTCTACCCCTGAAGCTTTCTTT. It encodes CASKESRSTPEAFF.

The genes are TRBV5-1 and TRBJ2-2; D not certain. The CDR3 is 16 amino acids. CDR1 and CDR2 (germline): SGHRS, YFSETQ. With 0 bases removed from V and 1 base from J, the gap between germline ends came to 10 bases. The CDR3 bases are TGCGCCAGCAGCTTGGCTGCGCTACGGAACACCGGGGAGCTGTTTTTT. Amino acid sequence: CASSLAALRNTGELFF.

The CDR3 loop is CASSLNSRVLETQYF. CDR3 sequence (DNA): TGTGCCAGCAGCTTAAACAGCAGGGTGTTAGAGACCCAGTACTTC. This chain joins TRBV11-2 and TRBJ2-5; D is possibly TRBD1 (5 bases). Germline CDR1 is SGHAT and CDR2 is FQNNGV. V dropped 2 bases and J dropped 4 bases, with 14 bases sitting between them. The CDR3 sequence is 15 residues long.

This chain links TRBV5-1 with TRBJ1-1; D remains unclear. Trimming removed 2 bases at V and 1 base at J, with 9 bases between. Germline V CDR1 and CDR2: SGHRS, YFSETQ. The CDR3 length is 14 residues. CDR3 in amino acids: CASSFGVSNTEAFF. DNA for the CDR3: TGCGCCAGCAGCTTCGGGGTGTCGAACACTGAAGCTTTCTTT.

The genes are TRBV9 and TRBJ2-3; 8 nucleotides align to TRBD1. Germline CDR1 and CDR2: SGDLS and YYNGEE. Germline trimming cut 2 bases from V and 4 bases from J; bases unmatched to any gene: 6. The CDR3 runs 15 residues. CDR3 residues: CASSVWPGGADTQYF. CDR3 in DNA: TGTGCCAGCAGCGTTTGGCCAGGGGGCGCAGATACGCAGTATTTT.

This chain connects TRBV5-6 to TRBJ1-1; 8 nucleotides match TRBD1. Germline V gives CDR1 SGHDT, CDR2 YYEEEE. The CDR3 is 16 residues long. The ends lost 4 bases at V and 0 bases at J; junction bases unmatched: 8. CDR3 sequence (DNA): TGTGCCAGCAGCCCTGACAGGGGATACGTGAACACTGAAGCTTTCTTT. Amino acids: CASSPDRGYVNTEAFF.

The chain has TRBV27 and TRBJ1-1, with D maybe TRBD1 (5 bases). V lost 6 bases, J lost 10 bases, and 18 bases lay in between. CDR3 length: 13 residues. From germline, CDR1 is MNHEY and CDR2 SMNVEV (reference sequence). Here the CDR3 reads CASRGGGLFSAFF. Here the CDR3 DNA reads TGTGCCAGCAGGGGTGGGGGACTGTTTTCAGCTTTCTTT.

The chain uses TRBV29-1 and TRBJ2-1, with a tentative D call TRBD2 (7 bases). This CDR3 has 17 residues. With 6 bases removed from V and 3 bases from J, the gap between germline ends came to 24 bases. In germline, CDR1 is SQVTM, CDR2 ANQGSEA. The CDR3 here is CSVGGGGGNYHYNEQFF. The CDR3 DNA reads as TGCAGCGTCGGAGGGGGGGGAGGGAACTACCACTACAATGAGCAGTTCTTC.

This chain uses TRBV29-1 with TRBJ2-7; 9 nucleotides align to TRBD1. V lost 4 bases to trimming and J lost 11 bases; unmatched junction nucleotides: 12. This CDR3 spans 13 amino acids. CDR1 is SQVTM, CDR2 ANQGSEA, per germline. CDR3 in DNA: TGCAGCGTTGGTAACGGACAGGGGTCGATTGAGTACTTC. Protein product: CSVGNGQGSIEYF.

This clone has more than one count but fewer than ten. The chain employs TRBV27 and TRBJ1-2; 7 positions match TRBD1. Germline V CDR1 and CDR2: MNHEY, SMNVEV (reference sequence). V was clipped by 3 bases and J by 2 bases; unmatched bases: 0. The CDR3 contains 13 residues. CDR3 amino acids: CASSLGQNYGYTF. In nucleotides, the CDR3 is TGTGCCAGCAGTTTGGGACAGAACTATGGCTACACCTTC.

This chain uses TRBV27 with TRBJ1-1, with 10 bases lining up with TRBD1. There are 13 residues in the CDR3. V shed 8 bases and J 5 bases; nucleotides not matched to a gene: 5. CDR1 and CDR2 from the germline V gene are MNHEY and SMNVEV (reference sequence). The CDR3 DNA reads TGTGCCAGCCTGGGACAGGGGTCAACTGAAGCTTTCTTT. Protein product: CASLGQGSTEAFF.

For the CDR3, the DNA is TGTGCCAGCAGCTTGGGACAGGGGTACACTGAAGCTTTCTTT. It translates to CASSLGQGYTEAFF. The chain uses TRBV7-9 and TRBJ1-1; the match to TRBD1 covers 10 bases. The germline V gene encodes CDR1 SEHNR and CDR2 FQNEAQ (reference sequence). The V segment lost 3 bases and the J segment 3 bases; nucleotides outside the gene matches: 1. The CDR3 length is 14 residues.